This T cell receptor (beta chain) originates from a study of long-term antiretroviral therapy in people with HIV. With survey level as its setting, the immunoSEQ assay was v3.0. Data came from immunoSEQ multiplex PCR; TCRdb stores just in-frame clones and leaves some out. This sample has approximately 17,000 clones, with roughly 80% found just once. Whole-study results and caveats: Controls had broader CDR3 length ranges than HIV repertoires did. Upon ART, diversity increased but remained lower than transplant donor controls. Blood, drawn from the mid-2000s to the late 2010s, may reflect older ART regimens.

Germline V gene lookup returns CDR1 KGHSH and CDR2 LQKENI. V lost 1 base and J lost 7; bases outside the gene matches: 7. The CDR3 consists of 15 residues. As regards this clone: Its antigen remains unidentified.

Two or more post-ART PBMC samples, plus at least one pre-ART sample, were available for each donor. The genes are TRBV18 and TRBJ1-2, with 9 bases fitting TRBD1. The clonotype comes from a woman aged 50 to 60 with HIV. The specimen was unsorted PBMCs, collected 2.5 years before starting antiretroviral therapy. The CDR3 reads CASSPRGQGFAGYTF. For the CDR3, the DNA is TGTGCCAGCTCACCACGAGGACAGGGGTTTGCTGGCTACACCTTC.